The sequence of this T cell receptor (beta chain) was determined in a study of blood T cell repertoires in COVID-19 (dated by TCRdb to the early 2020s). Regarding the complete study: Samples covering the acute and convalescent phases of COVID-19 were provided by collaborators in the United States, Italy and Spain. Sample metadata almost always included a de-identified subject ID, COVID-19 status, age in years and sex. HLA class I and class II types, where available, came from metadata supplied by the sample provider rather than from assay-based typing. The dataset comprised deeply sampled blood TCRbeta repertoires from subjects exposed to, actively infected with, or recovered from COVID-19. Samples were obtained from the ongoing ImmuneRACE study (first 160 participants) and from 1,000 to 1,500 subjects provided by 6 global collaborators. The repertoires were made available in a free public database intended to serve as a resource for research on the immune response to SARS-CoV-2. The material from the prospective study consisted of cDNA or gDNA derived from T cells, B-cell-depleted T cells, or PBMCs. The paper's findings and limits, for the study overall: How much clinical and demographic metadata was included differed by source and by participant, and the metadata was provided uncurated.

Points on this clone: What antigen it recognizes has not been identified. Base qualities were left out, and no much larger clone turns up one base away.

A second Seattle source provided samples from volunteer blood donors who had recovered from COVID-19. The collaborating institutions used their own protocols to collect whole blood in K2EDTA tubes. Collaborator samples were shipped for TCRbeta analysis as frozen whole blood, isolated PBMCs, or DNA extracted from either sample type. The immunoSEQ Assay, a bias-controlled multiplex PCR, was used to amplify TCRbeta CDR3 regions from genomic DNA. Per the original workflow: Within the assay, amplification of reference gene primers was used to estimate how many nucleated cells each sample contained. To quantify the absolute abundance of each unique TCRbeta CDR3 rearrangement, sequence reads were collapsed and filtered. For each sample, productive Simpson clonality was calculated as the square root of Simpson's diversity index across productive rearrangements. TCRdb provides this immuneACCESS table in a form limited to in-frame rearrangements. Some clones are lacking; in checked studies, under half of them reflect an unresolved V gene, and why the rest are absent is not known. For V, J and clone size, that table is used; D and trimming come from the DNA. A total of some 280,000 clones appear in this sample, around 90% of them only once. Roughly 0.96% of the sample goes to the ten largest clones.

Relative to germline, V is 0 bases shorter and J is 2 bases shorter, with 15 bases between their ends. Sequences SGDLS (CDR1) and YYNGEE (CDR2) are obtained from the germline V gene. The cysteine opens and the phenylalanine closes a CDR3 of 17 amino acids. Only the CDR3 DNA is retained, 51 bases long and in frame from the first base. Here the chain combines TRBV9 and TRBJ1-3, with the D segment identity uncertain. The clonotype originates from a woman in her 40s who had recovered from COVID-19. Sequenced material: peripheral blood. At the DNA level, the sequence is TGTGCCAGCAGCGTAGCCCCGAACCGGGTGACTGGAAACACCATATATTTT. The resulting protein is CASSVAPNRVTGNTIYF.